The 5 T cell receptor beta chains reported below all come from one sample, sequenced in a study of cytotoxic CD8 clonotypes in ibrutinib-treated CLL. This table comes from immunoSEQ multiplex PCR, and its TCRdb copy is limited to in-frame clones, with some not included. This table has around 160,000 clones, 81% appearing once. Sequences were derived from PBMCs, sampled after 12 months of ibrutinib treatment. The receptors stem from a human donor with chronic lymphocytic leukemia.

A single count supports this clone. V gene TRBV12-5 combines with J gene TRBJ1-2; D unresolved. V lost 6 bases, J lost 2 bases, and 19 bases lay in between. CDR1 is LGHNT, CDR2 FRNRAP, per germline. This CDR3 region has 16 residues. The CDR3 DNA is TGTGCTAGTGGCTCGCCGGGCCCACTTGGCAACTATGGCTACACCTTC. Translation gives CASGSPGPLGNYGYTF.

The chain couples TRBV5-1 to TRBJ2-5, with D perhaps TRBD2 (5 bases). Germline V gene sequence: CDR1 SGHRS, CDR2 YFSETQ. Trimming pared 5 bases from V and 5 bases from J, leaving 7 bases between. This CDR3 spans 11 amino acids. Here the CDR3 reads CASREAETQYF. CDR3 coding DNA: TGCGCCAGCAGGGAGGCCGAGACCCAGTACTTC.

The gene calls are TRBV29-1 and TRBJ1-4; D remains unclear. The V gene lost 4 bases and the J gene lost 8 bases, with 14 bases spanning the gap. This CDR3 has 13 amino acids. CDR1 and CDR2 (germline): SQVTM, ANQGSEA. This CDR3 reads CSVVGPGEEKLFF. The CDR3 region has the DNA TGCAGCGTTGTGGGCCCCGGGGAGGAAAAACTGTTTTTT.

The CDR3 DNA reads TGTGCCAGCAGTTTAACGGGGACAGGGGACGTTAAGTACTTC. Translating it yields CASSLTGTGDVKYF. The chain is built from TRBV28 and TRBJ2-7, with TRBD1 matching 10 bases. Germline CDR1 reads MDHEN; CDR2 reads SYDVKM. The CDR3 consists of 14 residues. With V trimmed by 2 bases and J by 11 bases, 9 bases remained unmatched.

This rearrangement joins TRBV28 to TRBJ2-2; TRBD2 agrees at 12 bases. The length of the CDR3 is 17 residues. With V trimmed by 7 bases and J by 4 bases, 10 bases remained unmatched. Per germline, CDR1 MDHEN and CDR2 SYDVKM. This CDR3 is CASNEGTSGWGTGELFF. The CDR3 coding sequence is TGTGCCAGCAACGAAGGGACTAGCGGGTGGGGCACCGGGGAGCTGTTTTTT.